These T cell receptor beta chains were read from a single sample in a study of technical replicates of blood from a few donors. This table comes from immunoSEQ multiplex PCR, and its TCRdb copy is limited to in-frame clones, with some not included. This table has approximately 81,000 clones, 95% appearing once. Sample: T cells isolated from PBMCs. The receptor source for this set is a human donor in good health. The CDR3 runs from the conserved cysteine through the conserved F or W. The order of the fields is J gene, V gene, clone size, D gene, CDR3 protein, CDR3 DNA. The D gene is left open where the match is weak. A clone size is listed for some rows: how often the clone was seen (once, few, many), or a class if it is expanded.

j_gene: TRBJ1-5; v_gene: TRBV28; abundance: .; d_gene: .; CDR3aa: CASSITGYNQPQHF; CDR3nt: TGTGCCAGCAGTATCACAGGGTACAATCAGCCCCAGCATTTT
j_gene: TRBJ2-1; v_gene: TRBV5-1; abundance: .; d_gene: TRBD1; CDR3aa: CASTIGDRSYNEQFF; CDR3nt: TGCGCCAGCACGATAGGGGACAGGTCCTACAATGAGCAGTTCTTC
j_gene: TRBJ1-1; v_gene: TRBV6-1; abundance: .; d_gene: .; CDR3aa: CATKPRNTEAFF; CDR3nt: TGTGCCACAAAACCTAGAAACACTGAAGCTTTCTTT
j_gene: TRBJ2-2; v_gene: TRBV7-2; abundance: .; d_gene: .; CDR3aa: CASSGSATGELFF; CDR3nt: TGTGCCAGCTCAGGGTCAGCCACCGGGGAGCTGTTTTTT
j_gene: TRBJ2-7; v_gene: TRBV5-5; abundance: .; d_gene: .; CDR3aa: CASSLLRRGPYEQYF; CDR3nt: TGTGCCAGCAGCTTGTTACGGCGGGGCCCCTACGAGCAGTACTTC
j_gene: TRBJ2-7; v_gene: TRBV10-3; abundance: .; d_gene: TRBD2; CDR3aa: CAISEPLAGESLDEQYF; CDR3nt: TGTGCCATCAGTGAGCCACTAGCGGGAGAAAGCTTAGACGAGCAGTACTTC
j_gene: TRBJ1-1; v_gene: TRBV6-1; abundance: .; d_gene: .; CDR3aa: CASSRFLNTEAFF; CDR3nt: TGTGCCAGCAGCAGGTTTCTGAACACTGAAGCTTTCTTT
j_gene: TRBJ2-7; v_gene: TRBV10-3; abundance: .; d_gene: TRBD1; CDR3aa: CAINRGLTYEQYF; CDR3nt: TGTGCCATCAATAGGGGGCTAACCTACGAGCAGTACTTC
j_gene: TRBJ2-1; v_gene: TRBV6-5; abundance: .; d_gene: .; CDR3aa: CASSSSGPYNEQFF; CDR3nt: TGTGCCAGCAGCTCAAGCGGGCCCTACAATGAGCAGTTCTTC
j_gene: TRBJ1-4; v_gene: TRBV10-2; abundance: .; d_gene: .; CDR3aa: CASSSTGRNEKLFF; CDR3nt: TGCGCCAGCAGTTCTACAGGCCGGAATGAAAAACTGTTTTTT
j_gene: TRBJ2-7; v_gene: TRBV6-6; abundance: .; d_gene: TRBD2; CDR3aa: CASSYARLAEAYEQYF; CDR3nt: TGTGCCAGCAGTTACGCCAGACTAGCGGAGGCCTACGAGCAGTACTTC
j_gene: TRBJ2-5; v_gene: TRBV6-6; abundance: .; d_gene: TRBD2; CDR3aa: CASGGAETQYF; CDR3nt: TGTGCCTCGGGGGGAGCTGAGACCCAGTACTTC
j_gene: TRBJ2-7; v_gene: TRBV27; abundance: .; d_gene: TRBD1; CDR3aa: CASSPRLGQGLWKWEQYF; CDR3nt: TGTGCCAGCAGTCCACGCCTCGGACAGGGTCTATGGAAGTGGGAGCAGTACTTC
j_gene: TRBJ2-2; v_gene: TRBV19; abundance: .; d_gene: TRBD1; CDR3aa: CASMTGGHYGSGELFF; CDR3nt: TGTGCCAGTATGACAGGGGGCCACTACGGCTCCGGGGAGCTGTTTTTT
j_gene: TRBJ2-2; v_gene: TRBV10-3; abundance: .; d_gene: .; CDR3aa: CAISESDFTGELFF; CDR3nt: TGTGCCATCAGTGAGTCTGACTTCACCGGGGAGCTGTTTTTT
j_gene: TRBJ2-3; v_gene: TRBV5-1; abundance: .; d_gene: TRBD2; CDR3aa: CASSFIAGGTDTQYF; CDR3nt: TGCGCCAGCAGCTTTATAGCGGGAGGTACAGATACGCAGTATTTT
j_gene: TRBJ1-2; v_gene: TRBV9; abundance: .; d_gene: .; CDR3aa: CASSVDYGLGYTF; CDR3nt: TGTGCCAGCAGCGTAGACTACGGCCTTGGCTACACCTTC
j_gene: TRBJ2-7; v_gene: TRBV9; abundance: .; d_gene: TRBD2; CDR3aa: CASSVGAGGAYEQYF; CDR3nt: TGTGCCAGCAGCGTAGGTGCGGGAGGGGCCTACGAGCAGTACTTC
j_gene: TRBJ1-1; v_gene: TRBV5-1; abundance: .; d_gene: .; CDR3aa: CASSLDRGGTEAFF; CDR3nt: TGCGCCAGCAGCTTGGATCGCGGCGGCACTGAAGCTTTCTTT
j_gene: TRBJ1-2; v_gene: TRBV10-3; abundance: few; d_gene: .; CDR3aa: CAISEDRSYGYTF; CDR3nt: TGTGCCATCAGTGAAGACAGATCCTATGGCTACACCTTC
j_gene: TRBJ1-5; v_gene: TRBV28; abundance: .; d_gene: .; CDR3aa: CASRNAGIINQPQHF; CDR3nt: TGTGCCAGCAGGAACGCCGGGATAATAAATCAGCCCCAGCATTTT
j_gene: TRBJ1-5; v_gene: TRBV29-1; abundance: .; d_gene: TRBD1; CDR3aa: CSVTGTGTQHF; CDR3nt: TGCAGCGTTACCGGGACAGGGACCCAGCATTTT